The 5 T cell receptor beta chains in this list originate from one sample, sequenced in a study of T cell changes during pregnancy in multiple sclerosis. Here immunoSEQ multiplex PCR was the method, and the copy in TCRdb shows in-frame clones only, minus some. The data hold 70,000 to 95,000 clones, with around 94% observed a single time. The sequenced sample was peripheral blood, obtained in the second trimester of pregnancy. The receptors stem from a female donor in good health, enrolled as a control in a pregnancy study.

In nucleotides, the CDR3 is TGTGCCAGCAGCGTAAACAGTTACTACGAGCAGTACTTC. It encodes CASSVNSYYEQYF. The V gene is TRBV9, the J gene TRBJ2-7; D is unclear. CDR3 length: 13 residues. The germline CDR1 and CDR2 sequences are SGDLS and YYNGEE. V dropped 1 base and J dropped 3 bases, with 8 bases sitting between them.

V and J are TRBV7-3 and TRBJ2-5; TRBD2 agrees at 7 bases. The CDR3 runs 15 residues. Trimming took 5 bases from V and 2 from J; bases not matched to a gene: 8. Germline V CDR1 and CDR2: SGHTA, FQGTGA. DNA of the CDR3: TGTGCCAGCAGCCTCTTAAGCGGGAAACAAGAGACCCAGTACTTC. The encoded protein is CASSLLSGKQETQYF. Filled out from reference TRBV7-3 and TRBJ2-5, the complete variable domain reads GAGVSQTPSNKVTEKGKYVELRCDPISGHTALYWYRQSLGQGPEFLIYFQGTGAADDSGLPNDRFFAVRPEGSVSTLKIQRTERGDSAVYLCASSLLSGKQETQYFGPGTRLLVL.

The chain uses TRBV4-3 and TRBJ2-2; D is unclear. Trimming left V 4 bases short and J 5 bases short, with 14 bases between. Germline V gene data show CDR1 as LGHNA and CDR2 as YSLEER. The CDR3 totals 15 residues. The DNA of the CDR3 is TGCGCCAGCAGCCGTACCCTTGACAATACCGGGGAGCTGTTTTTT. This encodes CASSRTLDNTGELFF.

Only a few counts were recorded for this clone. V and J are TRBV27 and TRBJ1-1; 7 bases align to TRBD1. The CDR3 extends over 14 amino acids. The germline V gene has CDR1 MNHEY and CDR2 SMNVEV (reference sequence). With 6 bases clipped from V and 11 bases from J, the junction kept 15 bases outside the gene matches. CDR3: CASSHRDRGEEAFF. CDR3 DNA: TGTGCCAGCAGCCACCGGGACAGAGGCGAGGAGGCTTTCTTT.

This clone was recorded only once. The V and J genes are TRBV11-2 and TRBJ2-7; D not certain. This CDR3 is 13 amino acids long. Deletions cut 5 bases from V and 1 base from J, with 9 bases between. Germline V gene data show CDR1 as SGHAT and CDR2 as FQNNGV. The chain's CDR3 is CASSQVRSYEQYF. Written as DNA, the CDR3 is TGTGCCAGCAGCCAGGTACGGTCCTACGAGCAGTACTTC.